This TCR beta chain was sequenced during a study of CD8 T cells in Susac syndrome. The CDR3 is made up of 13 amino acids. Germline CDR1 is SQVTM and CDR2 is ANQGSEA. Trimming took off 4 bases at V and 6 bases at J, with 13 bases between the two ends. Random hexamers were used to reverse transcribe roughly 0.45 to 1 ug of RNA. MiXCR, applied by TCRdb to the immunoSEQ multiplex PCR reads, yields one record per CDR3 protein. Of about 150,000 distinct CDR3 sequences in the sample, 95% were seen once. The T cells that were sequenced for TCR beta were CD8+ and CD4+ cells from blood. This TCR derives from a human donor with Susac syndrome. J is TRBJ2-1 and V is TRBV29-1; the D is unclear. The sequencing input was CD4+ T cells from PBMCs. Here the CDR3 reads CSVGWASSNEQFF. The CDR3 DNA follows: TGCAGCGTTGGTTGGGCTTCTAGCAATGAGCAGTTCTTC.